This paragraph covers one T cell receptor beta chain sequence. Its antigen is not yet known. The input lacks base qualities; no much larger clone sits a single base away. This record belongs to a study of blood T cell repertoires in COVID-19 (dated by TCRdb to the early 2020s). Regarding the research as a whole: Collaborator samples came from the United States, Italy and Spain and covered acute and convalescent phases of COVID-19. The material from the prospective study consisted of cDNA or gDNA derived from T cells, B-cell-depleted T cells, or PBMCs. The dataset comprised deeply sampled blood TCRbeta repertoires from subjects exposed to, actively infected with, or recovered from COVID-19. The repertoires were released in a freely available public database meant as a resource for research on the immune response to SARS-CoV-2. The samples were drawn from two sources: the first 160 participants of the ongoing ImmuneRACE study, and 1,200 or so subjects contributed by 6 global collaborators. Sample metadata almost always included a de-identified subject ID, COVID-19 status, age in years and sex. Where available, HLA class I and class II types were taken from metadata supplied by the sample provider and were not determined by assay-based typing. Study-wide conclusions, independent of this receptor: Clinical and demographic metadata were provided uncurated, with the amount varying by source and participant.

The immunoSEQ Assay, a bias-controlled multiplex PCR, was used to amplify TCRbeta CDR3 regions from genomic DNA. Regarding the original processing steps: Within the assay, amplification of reference gene primers was used to estimate how many nucleated cells each sample contained. To quantify the absolute abundance of each unique TCRbeta CDR3 rearrangement, sequence reads were collapsed and filtered. For each sample, productive Simpson clonality was calculated as the square root of Simpson's diversity index across productive rearrangements. Imported from immuneACCESS, the table was reduced by TCRdb to in-frame sequences with V and J called. These copies leave out some clones; in studies compared against another copy, an unresolved V gene accounts for under half, and the cause of the remainder is not known. V and J calls and clone size are those listed in that table; D and trimming were worked out from the DNA. This sample comprises 300,000 to 400,000 clones, 80% to 90% of them detected only once. The top ten hold 2.5% to 3.5% of the sample.

Including cysteine and phenylalanine, the CDR3 has 17 amino acids. Only the CDR3 DNA stays, 51 bases, in frame from base 1. The trim is 4 bases for V and 2 bases for J, with a gap of 22 bases between the germline ends. CDR1 and CDR2 (SGDLS, YYNGEE) derive from the germline V gene. Each collaborating institution followed its own protocols to collect whole blood in K2EDTA tubes. For TCRbeta analysis, collaborator samples were shipped as frozen whole blood, as isolated PBMCs, or as DNA extracted from either sample type. The sequence links TRBV9 to TRBJ2-7, and perhaps TRBD2 as D gene, on 6 matching bases. The source is a man aged 30 to 45 with active or convalescent COVID-19. The specimen was peripheral blood. For the CDR3, the sequence is CASSSGGGRFLAYEQYF. The bases are TGTGCCAGCAGCTCCGGAGGAGGGCGTTTTTTAGCCTACGAGCAGTACTTC.